Listed here are 21 T cell receptor beta chains from one sample, sequenced in a study of T cell responses to AZD1222 COVID-19 vaccine. Clones were sequenced by immunoSEQ multiplex PCR, and TCRdb holds only the in-frame ones, with some missing. There are around 81,000 clones in the sample; 80% to 85% occur only once, and around 3% lies in the top ten. The material sequenced was peripheral blood, taken on day 0 of AZD1222 vaccination. These receptors were taken from an adult in good health.

This CDR3 is CASSFDSGSYNEQFF. The DNA of the CDR3 is TGTGCCAGCAGCTTCGACAGTGGATCGTACAATGAGCAGTTCTTC. J is TRBJ2-1 and V is TRBV7-2; a weak D match, TRBD1 (5 bases). V shed 3 bases and J shed 4 bases, with 13 bases lying between them. Germline CDR1 reads SGHTA; CDR2 reads FQGNSA. This CDR3 is 15 amino acids long.

This chain connects TRBV7-9 to TRBJ2-7; 7 bases map to TRBD1. Trimming cost V 5 bases and J 4 bases; bases outside gene matches: 5. Per the germline V gene, CDR1 is SEHNR and CDR2 is FQNEAQ (reference sequence). The CDR3 runs to 13 residues. The CDR3 loop reads CASSEGTAYEQYF. The CDR3 DNA reads TGTGCCAGCAGCGAGGGGACAGCGTACGAGCAGTACTTC.

The chain carries TRBV6-6 and TRBJ1-4; a weak D match, TRBD1 (5 bases). Germline values: CDR1 MNHNY, CDR2 SVGAGI (reference sequence). V lost 3 bases and J 8 bases, leaving 13 bases between the germline ends. The CDR3 is 14 amino acids. CDR3 nucleotides: TGTGCCAGCAGTTATCGGGGGGGGAGGGAAAAACTGTTTTTT. Its protein product is CASSYRGGREKLFF.

The chain employs TRBV4-1 and TRBJ2-7; 8 bases are shared with TRBD1. This CDR3 contains 16 residues. CDR1 and CDR2 (germline): MGHRA, YSYEKL. The junction had 10 bases not matched to a gene; V was cut back by 4 bases and J by 2 bases. The CDR3 region is CASSLLPGQGTYEQYF. The CDR3, as DNA: TGCGCCAGCAGCCTTCTTCCAGGACAGGGCACCTACGAGCAGTACTTC.

The rearrangement uses TRBV5-1 and TRBJ1-5; D ambiguous. This CDR3 has 13 amino acids. Germline CDR1 SGHRS, CDR2 YFSETQ. V was cut by 4 bases and J by 0 bases, with 5 bases left in between. The CDR3 loop is CASSPFSNQPQHF. CDR3 DNA sequence: TGCGCCAGCAGCCCATTTAGCAATCAGCCCCAGCATTTT.

The chain links TRBV7-9 to TRBJ1-5; 8 nucleotides line up with TRBD1. The CDR3 length is 14 residues. Germline CDR1 SEHNR, CDR2 FQNEAQ (reference sequence). The V gene end was trimmed by 6 bases and the J gene end by 2 bases; junction bases not matched to a gene: 3. CDR3 amino acids: CASSPDRGNQPQHF. The CDR3 DNA is TGTGCCAGCAGTCCGGACAGGGGCAATCAGCCCCAGCATTTT.

The V gene is TRBV7-2, the J gene TRBJ2-7, with TRBD1 matching 9 bases. V trimming: 5 bases; J trimming: 4 bases; junction bases outside the gene matches: 9. CDR1 is SGHTA and CDR2 is FQGNSA in the germline V gene. This CDR3 is built from 15 residues. The DNA for the CDR3 is TGTGCCAGCAGCATACTACAGGGGGCGAGATACGAGCAGTACTTC. Residues: CASSILQGARYEQYF.

The rearrangement links TRBV5-6 to TRBJ1-6; D is possibly TRBD1 (5 bases). The CDR3 is made up of 14 amino acids. The V end was cut by 3 bases, the J end by 10 bases, with 14 bases between. Germline assignment: CDR1 SGHDT and CDR2 YYEEEE. The CDR3 nucleotides are TGTGCCAGCAGCTCCGGGGACTGGCGATCACCCCTCCACTTT. This gives the protein CASSSGDWRSPLHF.

This chain connects TRBV7-8 to TRBJ2-2, with 11 bases matching TRBD2. Germline V gene sequence: CDR1 SGHVS, CDR2 FQNEAQ. This CDR3 comprises 15 residues. Losses at the gene ends were 3 bases for V and 4 bases for J; bases not matched to a gene: 1. The DNA for the CDR3 is TGTGCCAGCAGCTTCGGGACTAGCGGCACCGGGGAGCTGTTTTTT. It is translated as CASSFGTSGTGELFF.

The V call is TRBV7-9, the J call TRBJ2-3, with 11 nucleotides matching TRBD2. Germline CDR1 and CDR2: SEHNR and FQNEAQ (reference sequence). CDR3 length: 15 amino acids. The V and J ends lost 7 bases and 1 base, in that order; junction bases with no gene match: 4. As DNA, the CDR3 is TGTGCCAGCACCCCGGGACTAGCGGGCACAGATACGCAGTATTTT. It is translated as CASTPGLAGTDTQYF.

This clone was recorded once. V is TRBV29-1 and J is TRBJ2-1; perhaps TRBD2 as D (5 bases). The germline V gene has CDR1 SQVTM and CDR2 ANQGSEA. The V gene lost 7 bases and the J gene lost 5 bases, with 15 bases spanning the gap. The CDR3 is 13 amino acids. CDR3 nucleotides: TGCAGCGCCACCCCCGGGGAAAACAATGAGCAGTTCTTC. Translated, it gives CSATPGENNEQFF.

The V call is TRBV3-1 (or the pseudogene TRBV3-2), the J call TRBJ1-1, with unresolved D. This CDR3 is 14 amino acids long. The V gene's germline CDR1 is LGHDT and CDR2 YNNKEL (reference sequence). Trimming took off 4 bases at V and 0 bases at J, with 9 bases between the two ends. CDR3 bases: TGTGCCAGCAGCCCCGGAAGGCTGAACACTGAAGCTTTCTTT. This translates into CASSPGRLNTEAFF.

The CDR3 here is CASSDARTSGIKFF. The DNA of the CDR3 is TGTGCCAGCAGTGACGCCCGGACTAGCGGGATCAAGTTTTTT. The genes are TRBV2 and TRBJ2-2; 12 nucleotides line up with TRBD2. Germline-derived CDR1 and CDR2 are SNHLY and FYNNEI. V was clipped by 3 bases and J by 16 bases; unmatched bases: 9. The CDR3 totals 14 residues.

V gene TRBV4-3 combines with J gene TRBJ2-1; TRBD2 is a possible D gene (5 bases). CDR1 and CDR2 from the germline V gene are LGHNA and YSLEER. CDR3 length equals 13 residues. Trimming pared 5 bases from V and 6 bases from J, leaving 11 bases between. Here the CDR3 reads CASSTRTGNEQFF. The DNA of the CDR3 is TGCGCCAGCAGCACTCGGACTGGCAATGAGCAGTTCTTC.

With regard to this clone: Other DNA sequences of this sample code for an identical CDR3. The V and J genes are TRBV7-2 and TRBJ2-1, with D perhaps matching TRBD1 (6 bases). Germline lookup yields CDR1 SGHTA and CDR2 FQGNSA. V lost 0 bases and J lost 4, with 7 bases in between. The CDR3 is 14 residues long. DNA for the CDR3: TGTGCCAGCAGCTTAGCGGGGGCGTACAATGAGCAGTTCTTC. Protein: CASSLAGAYNEQFF.

DNA of the CDR3: TGTGCCAGTGCCAATCGAGGACAGGCCGACTATGGCTACACCTTC. Amino acid sequence: CASANRGQADYGYTF. The chain uses TRBV19 and TRBJ1-2; 7 positions agree with TRBD1. Germline lookup yields CDR1 LNHDA and CDR2 SQIVND (reference sequence). V was pared by 8 bases and J by 3 bases, with 12 bases of the junction left unmatched. CDR3 length equals 15 residues.

The chain joins TRBV25-1 to TRBJ1-2; TRBD1 might be the D (5 bases). Germline V lookup: CDR1 MGHDK, CDR2 SYGVNS. This CDR3 has 15 residues. Trimming took 3 bases from V and 4 from J, leaving 15 bases between them. The CDR3, as DNA: TGTGCCAGCAGTGATCCTCGGACATCCACCTATGGCTACACCTTC. This translates into CASSDPRTSTYGYTF.

The chain recombines TRBV7-2 with TRBJ2-3; 7 nucleotides align to TRBD1. The CDR3 runs to 15 residues. CDR1 and CDR2 from the germline V gene are SGHTA and FQGNSA. With 3 bases clipped from V and 2 bases from J, the junction kept 5 bases outside the gene matches. CDR3 in DNA: TGTGCCAGCAGCTTCCGGGACAGCTACACAGATACGCAGTATTTT. It encodes CASSFRDSYTDTQYF.

CDR3 protein: CASSLEGAAPYGYTF. The CDR3 DNA follows: TGTGCCAGCAGCTTGGAGGGGGCTGCCCCCTATGGCTACACCTTC. V gene TRBV7-2 combines with J gene TRBJ1-2, with 7 bases aligning to TRBD1. This CDR3 comprises 15 residues. The ends lost 3 bases at V and 4 bases at J; junction bases unmatched: 8. Germline CDR1 SGHTA, CDR2 FQGNSA.

The rearrangement joins TRBV6-5 to TRBJ2-7; 9 bases map to TRBD1. The CDR3 has 15 amino acids. After removal of 6 bases from V and 3 bases from J, the junction contained 9 bases not matched to a gene. CDR1 is MNHEY and CDR2 is SVGAGI in the germline V gene. In DNA form, the CDR3 reads TGTGCCAGCAGCAACCTGGGACAGGGAATCTACGAGCAGTACTTC. Translation: CASSNLGQGIYEQYF.

The chain uses TRBV9 and TRBJ1-6; TRBD1 is a possible D gene (5 bases). The germline CDR1 and CDR2 sequences are SGDLS and YYNGEE. Trimming stripped 2 bases from V and 4 bases from J, with 10 bases between. CDR3 length: 15 residues. The CDR3 loop reads CASSVTGDYNSPLHF. The CDR3, as DNA: TGTGCCAGCAGCGTCACAGGAGATTATAATTCACCCCTCCACTTT.